This T cell receptor beta chain emerged from a study of blood T cells in healthy people across ages. Whole-study findings and limits: No one knew whether donors had CMV, which possibly confounded expanded clonotype changes. Long-lived donors carried more naive CD4+ cells and greater diversity than aged donors.

Points on this clonotype: Its specificity is unknown.

A second about 7 to 11 cycle PCR used barcoded and J-beta primers. Carrying 12 random nucleotides, a template-switch adaptor labeled each individual cDNA molecule. In TCRdb, the 5' RACE reads were re-called with MiXCR into one record per CDR3 protein. In the table there are 790,000 or so distinct CDR3 sequences, 45% to 70% of which are singletons. The CDR3 has 12 residues. With 4 bases removed from V and 15 bases from J, the gap between germline ends came to 16 bases. CDR1 MNHEY and CDR2 SVGEGT come from the germline V gene. The TCR originated in a man between 40 and 49 years old in good health. The sample consisted of blood. This chain connects TRBV6-2 or TRBV6-3 to TRBJ2-1; D unclear. The CDR3 is CASSLDPHVTFF. CDR3 DNA: TGTGCCAGCAGTTTAGACCCGCACGTTACGTTCTTC.